The 13 T cell receptor beta chains presented below share a single source sample, sequenced in a study of patients and donors after allogeneic stem cell transplantation. TCRdb called the RT-PCR reads again in MiXCR, with one record for every CDR3 protein. The sample comprises fewer than 250,000 distinct CDR3 sequences, less than 15% of which are singletons, and under 14% rests with the top ten. Sequencing was performed on blood, either unsorted or a sorted T cell fraction (not recorded which). Receptor source: a human donor who was either an allogeneic HSCT recipient or a stem cell or donor lymphocyte infusion donor (not recorded which). It is not recorded whose cells these are; they may come from a transplant donor.

This clonotype showed up many times. V and J are TRBV6-5 and TRBJ2-7, with 8 bases that match TRBD1. The junction had 6 bases not matched to a gene; V was cut back by 0 bases and J by 2 bases. This CDR3 has 16 amino acids. Germline V lookup: CDR1 MNHEY, CDR2 SVGAGI. This CDR3 is CASSYSGQGGAYEQYF. CDR3 DNA: TGTGCCAGCAGTTACTCCGGACAGGGAGGTGCCTACGAGCAGTACTTC.

This clonotype was recorded many times. The rearrangement links TRBV12-3 or TRBV12-4 to TRBJ1-1; 7 positions agree with TRBD1. The CDR3 is made up of 14 amino acids. Trimming at V came to 4 bases and at J to 0 bases, leaving 2 bases not matched to a gene. Written as DNA, the CDR3 is TGTGCCAGCAGTTCGACAGGGTTGAACACTGAAGCTTTCTTT. This encodes CASSSTGLNTEAFF.

The CDR3 bases are TGCGCCAGCAGCCAAGTGGGAGTTTCACCCCTCCACTTT. It specifies CASSQVGVSPLHF. This chain uses TRBV4-3 with TRBJ1-6; D gene uncertain. This CDR3 is 13 amino acids long. V lost 1 base, J lost 9 bases, and 7 bases lay in between. In germline, CDR1 is LGHNA, CDR2 YSLEER.

Notes on this clonotype: The junction departs from the called germline gene at one end, perhaps through a read error. The V call is TRBV4-1, the J call TRBJ1-1, with 7 nucleotides matching TRBD1. Germline V gene sequence: CDR1 MGHRA, CDR2 YSYEKL. The CDR3 totals 14 residues. The CDR3 DNA is TGCGCCAGAAGCCGACTACAGGGGAGCACTGAAGCTTTCTTT. This translates into CARSRLQGSTEAFF.

This clonotype has ten or more counts. The CDR3 DNA reads as TGCGCCAGCAGCTCCGCGCCACAGGTCGGAGGTGAGCAGTTCTTC. Translating it yields CASSSAPQVGGEQFF. V and J are TRBV5-1 and TRBJ2-1; D could derive from TRBD1 or TRBD2 (5 bases each). The V end was cut by 3 bases, the J end by 9 bases, with 19 bases between. The germline gives CDR1 SGHRS, CDR2 YFSETQ. This CDR3 spans 15 amino acids.

This clonotype was recorded a few times. J is TRBJ2-5 and V is TRBV7-9; 7 bases align to TRBD1. Trimming at V came to 11 bases and at J to 2 bases, leaving 8 bases not matched to a gene. CDR3 size: 13 residues. Looked up from germline, CDR1 is SEHNR and CDR2 is FQNEAQ (reference sequence). CDR3 in amino acids: CALKGGDQETQYF. In DNA, the CDR3 is TGTGCCCTAAAAGGGGGCGATCAAGAGACCCAGTACTTC. Based on the CDR3 plus reference TRBV7-9 and TRBJ2-5, the full variable domain is DTGVSQNPRHKITKRGQNVTFRCDPISEHNRLYWYRQTLGQGPEFLTYFQNEAQLEKSRLLSDRFSAERPKGSFSTLEIQRTEQGDSAMYLCALKGGDQETQYFGPGTRLLVL.

The genes are TRBV11-3 and TRBJ1-1; no reliable D call. CDR1 SGHNT and CDR2 YENEEA come from the germline V gene. Trimming removed 1 base at V and 10 bases at J, with 13 bases between. This CDR3 has 13 residues. CDR3 nucleotide sequence: TGTGCCAGCAGCTTAGTTCCTGAGGAAGGAGCTTTCTTT. The encoded protein is CASSLVPEEGAFF.

The chain joins TRBV19 to TRBJ2-7; D possibly corresponds to TRBD2 (6 bases). CDR1 and CDR2 (germline): LNHDA, SQIVND (reference sequence). Deletions cut 3 bases from V and 5 bases from J, with 17 bases between. CDR3 length equals 15 residues. CDR3 protein: CASSIAGTGIHEQYF. DNA of the CDR3: TGTGCCAGTAGTATCGCCGGGACTGGAATCCACGAGCAGTACTTC. The full variable domain, rest sourced from reference TRBV19 and TRBJ2-7, is DGGITQSPKYLFRKEGQNVTLSCEQNLNHDAMYWYRQDPGQGLRLIYYSQIVNDFQKGDIAEGYSVSREKKESFPLTVTSAQKNPTAFYLCASSIAGTGIHEQYFGPGTRLTVT.

The chain carries TRBV6-1 and TRBJ2-7; D uncertain. Germline V lookup: CDR1 MNHNS, CDR2 SASEGT. This CDR3 has 13 residues. V dropped 5 bases and J dropped 3 bases, with 11 bases sitting between them. The CDR3 reads CASSRATRYEQYF. The CDR3 nucleotides read TGTGCCAGCAGTCGAGCGACCCGCTACGAGCAGTACTTC.

The chain couples TRBV27 to TRBJ1-2; D is ambiguous. Germline CDR1 MNHEY, CDR2 SMNVEV (reference sequence). CDR3 length: 15 residues. Trimming left V 6 bases short and J 7 bases short, with 21 bases between. Written as DNA, the CDR3 is TGTGCCAGCAGGAAAACCCCCGGCGGTGGTACTGGCTACACCTTC. Translating gives CASRKTPGGGTGYTF.

This clonotype was detected a few times. The chain carries TRBV5-1 and TRBJ2-7; possibly TRBD2 for D (5 bases). The V end was cut by 0 bases, the J end by 1 base, with 8 bases between. The CDR3 consists of 14 residues. The germline gives CDR1 SGHRS, CDR2 YFSETQ. The DNA of the CDR3 is TGCGCCAGCAGCTTGGCCGGGGAATCCTACGAGCAGTACTTC. Translating it yields CASSLAGESYEQYF.

This sequence joins TRBV2 and TRBJ2-7; D might be TRBD2 (6 bases). The CDR3 extends over 13 amino acids. Germline assignment: CDR1 SNHLY and CDR2 FYNNEI. Trimming removed 4 bases at V and 3 bases at J, with 10 bases between. The chain's CDR3 is CASSVGLIYEQYF. The CDR3 DNA is TGTGCCAGCAGTGTCGGACTAATCTACGAGCAGTACTTC.

This clonotype showed up just a few times. This sequence joins TRBV4-1 and TRBJ1-4; D perhaps matches TRBD1 (6 bases). From germline, CDR1 is MGHRA and CDR2 YSYEKL. This CDR3 spans 15 amino acids. Trimming shortened V by 0 bases and J by 8 bases, and 13 bases separated the two germline ends. CDR3 loop: CASSQDRGGGEKLFF. The CDR3 DNA is TGCGCCAGCAGCCAAGATCGAGGGGGTGGGGAAAAACTGTTTTTT.